The 2 T cell receptor beta chains presented below share a single source sample, sequenced in a study of OX40 agonist ivuxolimab in advanced cancers. Assay used: immunoSEQ multiplex PCR; TCRdb lists only in-frame clones, some missing. The sample carries 20,000 to 30,000 clones, under 85% recorded once. The input for sequencing was CD4+ or CD8+ T cells sorted from blood, taken in a trial of the OX40 agonist ivuxolimab. These receptors originate from an adult with an advanced solid tumor such as melanoma, head and neck, liver or kidney cancer.

Written as DNA, the CDR3 is TGTGCCATCTCTAGGGACAGGGATACTGAAGCTTTCTTT. Protein product: CAISRDRDTEAFF. The chain joins TRBV10-3 to TRBJ1-1; 9 bases fit TRBD1. CDR1 and CDR2 from the germline V gene are ENHRY and SYGVKD. The CDR3 covers 13 residues. The V gene end was trimmed by 8 bases and the J gene end by 5 bases; junction bases not matched to a gene: 6.

This chain uses TRBV10-3 with TRBJ1-5; the D is unclear. There are 14 residues in the CDR3. Germline V lookup: CDR1 ENHRY, CDR2 SYGVKD. With 10 bases removed from V and 2 bases from J, the gap between germline ends came to 15 bases. CDR3 in amino acids: CATLSQSGNQPQHF. The CDR3 DNA follows: TGTGCCACCCTATCCCAGTCAGGCAATCAGCCCCAGCATTTT.